This entry is about one TCR beta chain. J lost 1 base, V lost 5 bases, and 4 bases had no gene match. Germline V gene lookup returns CDR1 SEHNR and CDR2 FQNEAQ (reference sequence). The CDR3 has 14 residues. The data belong to a study of T cell changes during pregnancy in multiple sclerosis. The table came from immunoSEQ multiplex PCR; TCRdb's copy has only in-frame clones and leaves some out. This sample has some 31,000 clones; about 88% occur once, and the top ten carry around 6.9%. Sequencing was performed on CD8+ T cells from peripheral blood mononuclear cells, taken in the second trimester of pregnancy. The chain links TRBV7-9 to TRBJ2-7, with 8 positions matching TRBD1. The clonotype originates from a female donor with multiple sclerosis, enrolled in a pregnancy study. CDR3 loop: CASSPGTGSYEQYF. CDR3 coding DNA: TGTGCCAGCAGCCCCGGGACAGGATCCTACGAGCAGTACTTC.